Detailed here is one TCR beta chain. Its target is unknown. The data derive from a study of early T cells in non-severe SARS-CoV-2 infection. Study information: Whole-blood bulk RNA, unsorted, was sequenced, and chains were unpaired.

Findings of the study overall: The matching step, a VDJdb search, favored anti-spike CD8 responses and missed private and CD4 specificities.

CDR3 length: 13 amino acids. V lost 2 bases and J lost 8, with 9 bases in between. The germline V gene encodes CDR1 MNHNY and CDR2 SVGAGI (reference sequence). Unique molecular identifier tags were affixed to discrete cDNA molecules. TCRdb independently ran MiXCR on the 5' RACE reads; one entry per CDR3 protein. This sample has about 31,000 distinct CDR3 sequences, with around 6% found just once. This rearrangement joins TRBV6-6 to TRBJ1-4, with D perhaps matching TRBD1 (5 bases). The sequence was obtained from an adult who was a healthcare worker with PCR-confirmed SARS-CoV-2 infection or an uninfected control (not recorded which). The sample comprised whole blood. The DNA for the CDR3 is TGTGCCAGCAGTTACAGGGGTGGCGAAAAACTGTTTTTT. Translated: CASSYRGGEKLFF.